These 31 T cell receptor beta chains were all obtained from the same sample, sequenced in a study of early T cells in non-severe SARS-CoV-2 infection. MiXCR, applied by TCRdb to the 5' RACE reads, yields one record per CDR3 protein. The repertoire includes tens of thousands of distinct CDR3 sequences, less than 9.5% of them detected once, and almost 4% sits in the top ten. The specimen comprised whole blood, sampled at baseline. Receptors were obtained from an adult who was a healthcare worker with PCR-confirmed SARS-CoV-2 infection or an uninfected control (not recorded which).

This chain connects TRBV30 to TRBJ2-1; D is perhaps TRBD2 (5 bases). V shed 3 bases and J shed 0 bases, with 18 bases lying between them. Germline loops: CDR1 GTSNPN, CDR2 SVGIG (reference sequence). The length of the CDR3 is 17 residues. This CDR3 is CAWRGGSISNSYNEQFF. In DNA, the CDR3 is TGTGCCTGGAGAGGAGGTTCTATATCCAACTCCTACAATGAGCAGTTCTTC. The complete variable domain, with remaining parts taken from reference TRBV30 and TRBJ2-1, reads SQTIHQWPATLVQPVGSPLSLECTVEGTSNPNLYWYRQAAGRGLQLLFYSVGIGQISSEVPQNLSASRPQDRQFILSSKKLLLSDSGFYLCAWRGGSISNSYNEQFFGPGTRLTVL.

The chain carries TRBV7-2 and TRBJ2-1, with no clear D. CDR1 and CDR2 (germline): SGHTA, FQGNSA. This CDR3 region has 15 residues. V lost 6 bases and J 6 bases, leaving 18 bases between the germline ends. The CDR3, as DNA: TGTGCCAGCAGACCCTCCCGCCCCGCATGCAATGAGCAGTTCTTC. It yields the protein CASRPSRPACNEQFF.

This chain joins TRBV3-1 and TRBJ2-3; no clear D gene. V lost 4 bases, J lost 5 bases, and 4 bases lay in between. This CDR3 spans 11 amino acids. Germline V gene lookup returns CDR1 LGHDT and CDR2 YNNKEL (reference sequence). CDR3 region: CASSRQDTQYF. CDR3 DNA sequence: TGTGCCAGCAGCCGACAAGATACGCAGTATTTT.

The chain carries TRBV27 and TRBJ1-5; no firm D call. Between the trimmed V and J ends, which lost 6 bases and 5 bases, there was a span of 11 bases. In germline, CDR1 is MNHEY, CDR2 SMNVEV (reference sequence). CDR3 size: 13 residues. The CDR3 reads CASSIRPDQPQHF. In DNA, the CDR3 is TGTGCCAGCAGCATCCGGCCCGATCAGCCCCAGCATTTT.

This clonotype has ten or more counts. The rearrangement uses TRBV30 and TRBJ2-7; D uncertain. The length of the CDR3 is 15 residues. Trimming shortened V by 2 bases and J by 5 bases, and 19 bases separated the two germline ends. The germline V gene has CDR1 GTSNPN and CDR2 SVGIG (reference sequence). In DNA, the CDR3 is TGTGCCTGGAGTTCCCCCCGGTCCGGATGGAACGAGCAGTACTTC. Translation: CAWSSPRSGWNEQYF.

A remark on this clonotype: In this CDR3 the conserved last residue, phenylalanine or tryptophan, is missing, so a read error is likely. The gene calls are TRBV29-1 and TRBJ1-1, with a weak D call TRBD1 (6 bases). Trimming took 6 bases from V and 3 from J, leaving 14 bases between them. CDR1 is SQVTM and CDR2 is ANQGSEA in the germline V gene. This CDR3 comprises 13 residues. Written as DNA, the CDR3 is TGCAGCGTCCAGGGGTCTGTGGACACTGAAGCTTTCTCT. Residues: CSVQGSVDTEAFS.

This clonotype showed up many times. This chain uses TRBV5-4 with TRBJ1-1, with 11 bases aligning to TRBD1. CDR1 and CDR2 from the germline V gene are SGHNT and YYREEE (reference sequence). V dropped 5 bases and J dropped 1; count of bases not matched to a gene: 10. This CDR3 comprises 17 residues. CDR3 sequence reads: CASSSLDRGRKNTEAFF. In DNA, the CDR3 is TGTGCCAGCAGTTCACTGGACAGGGGGCGGAAGAACACTGAAGCTTTCTTT.

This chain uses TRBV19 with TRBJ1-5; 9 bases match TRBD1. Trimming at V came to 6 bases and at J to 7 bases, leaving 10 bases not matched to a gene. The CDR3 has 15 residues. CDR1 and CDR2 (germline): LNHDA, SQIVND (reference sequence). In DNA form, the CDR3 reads TGTGCCAGTAGCGTATCCGGGACAGGGAGGCAGCCCCAGCATTTT. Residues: CASSVSGTGRQPQHF.

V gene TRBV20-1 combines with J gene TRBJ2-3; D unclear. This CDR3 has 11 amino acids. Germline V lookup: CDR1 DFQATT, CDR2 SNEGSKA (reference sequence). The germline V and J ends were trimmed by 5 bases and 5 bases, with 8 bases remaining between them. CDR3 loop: CSAPRIDTQYF. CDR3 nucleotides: TGCAGTGCTCCTCGTATAGATACGCAGTATTTT.

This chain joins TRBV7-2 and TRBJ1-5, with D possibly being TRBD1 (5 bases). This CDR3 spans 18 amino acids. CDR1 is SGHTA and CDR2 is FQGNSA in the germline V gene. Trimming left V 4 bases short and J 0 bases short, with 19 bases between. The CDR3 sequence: CASSSVGPGQYSNQPQHF. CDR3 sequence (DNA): TGTGCCAGCAGCTCCGTGGGCCCCGGACAATATAGCAATCAGCCCCAGCATTTT. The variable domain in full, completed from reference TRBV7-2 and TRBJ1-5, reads GAGVSQSPSNKVTEKGKDVELRCDPISGHTALYWYRQSLGQGLEFLIYFQGNSAPDKSGLPSDRFSAERTGGSVSTLTIQRTQQEDSAVYLCASSSVGPGQYSNQPQHFGDGTRLSIL.

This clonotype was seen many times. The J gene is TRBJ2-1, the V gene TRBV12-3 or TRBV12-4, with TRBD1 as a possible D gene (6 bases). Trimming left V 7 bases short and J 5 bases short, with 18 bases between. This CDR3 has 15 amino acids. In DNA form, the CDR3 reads TGTGCCAGCAAAAGTCAGGGGCCCCTCGACAATGAGCAGTTCTTC. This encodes CASKSQGPLDNEQFF.

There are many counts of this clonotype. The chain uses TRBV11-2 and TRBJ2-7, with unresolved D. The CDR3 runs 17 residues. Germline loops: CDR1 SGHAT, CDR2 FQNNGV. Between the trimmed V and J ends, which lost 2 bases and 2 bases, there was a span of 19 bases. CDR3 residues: CASSLPGRVDGTYEQYF. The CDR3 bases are TGTGCCAGCAGCTTACCCGGTCGGGTGGACGGCACCTACGAGCAGTACTTC.

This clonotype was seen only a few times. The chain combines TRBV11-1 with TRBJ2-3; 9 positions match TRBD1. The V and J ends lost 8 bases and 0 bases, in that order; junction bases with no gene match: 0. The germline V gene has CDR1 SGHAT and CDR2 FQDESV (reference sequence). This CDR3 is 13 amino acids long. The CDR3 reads CASGQGSTDTQYF. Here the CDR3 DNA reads TGTGCCAGCGGACAGGGGAGCACAGATACGCAGTATTTT.

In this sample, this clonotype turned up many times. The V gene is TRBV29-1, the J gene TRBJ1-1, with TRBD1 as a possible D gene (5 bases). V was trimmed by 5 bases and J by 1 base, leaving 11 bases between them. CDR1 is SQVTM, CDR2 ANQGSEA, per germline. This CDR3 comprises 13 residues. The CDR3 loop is CSVRPQENTEAFF. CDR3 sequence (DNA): TGCAGCGTTCGGCCACAGGAGAACACTGAAGCTTTCTTT.

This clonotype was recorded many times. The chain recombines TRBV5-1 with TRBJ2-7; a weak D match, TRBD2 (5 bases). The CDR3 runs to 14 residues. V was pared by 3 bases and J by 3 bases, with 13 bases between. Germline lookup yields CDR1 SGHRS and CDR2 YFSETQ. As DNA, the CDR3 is TGCGCCAGCAGCTCTGCCGGGATCATCTACGAGCAGTACTTC. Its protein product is CASSSAGIIYEQYF.

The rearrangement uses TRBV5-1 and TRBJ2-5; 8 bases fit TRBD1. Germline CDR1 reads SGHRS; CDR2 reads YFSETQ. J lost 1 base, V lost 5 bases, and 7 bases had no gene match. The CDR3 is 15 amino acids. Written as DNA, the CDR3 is TGCGCCAGCAGAACCGGACAGGGCTTCCAAGAGACCCAGTACTTC. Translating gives CASRTGQGFQETQYF.

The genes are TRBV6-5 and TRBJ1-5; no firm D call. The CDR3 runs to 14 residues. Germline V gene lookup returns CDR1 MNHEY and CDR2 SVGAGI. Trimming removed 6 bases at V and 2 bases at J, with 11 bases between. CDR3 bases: TGTGCCAGCAGCGACCAGTGGGGCAATCAGCCCCAGCATTTT. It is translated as CASSDQWGNQPQHF.

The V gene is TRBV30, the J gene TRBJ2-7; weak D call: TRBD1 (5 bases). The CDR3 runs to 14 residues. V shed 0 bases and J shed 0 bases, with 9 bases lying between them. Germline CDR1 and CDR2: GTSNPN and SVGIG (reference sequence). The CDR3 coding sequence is TGTGCCTGGAGTGTAGGAACAGGCTCCTACGAGCAGTACTTC. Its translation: CAWSVGTGSYEQYF.

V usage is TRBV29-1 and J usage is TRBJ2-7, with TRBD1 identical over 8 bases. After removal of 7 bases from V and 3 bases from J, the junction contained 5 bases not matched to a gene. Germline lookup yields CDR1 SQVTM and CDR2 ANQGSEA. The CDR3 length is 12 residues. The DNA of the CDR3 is TGCAGCGCAAGGACAGGGATCTACGAGCAGTACTTC. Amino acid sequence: CSARTGIYEQYF.

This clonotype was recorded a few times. DNA for the CDR3: TGCAGTGCTAACCCGGGGGGGCGGGATACGCAGTATTTT. The encoded protein is CSANPGGRDTQYF. The genes are TRBV20-1 and TRBJ2-3; 8 bases are a match to TRBD2. CDR3 length: 13 residues. Germline V lookup: CDR1 DFQATT, CDR2 SNEGSKA (reference sequence). After removal of 4 bases from V and 6 bases from J, the junction contained 6 bases not matched to a gene.

CDR3 protein: CASSRGYQETQYF. The DNA of the CDR3 is TGTGCCAGCAGCCGCGGGTACCAAGAGACCCAGTACTTC. The gene calls are TRBV3-1 and TRBJ2-5; tentative D call: TRBD2 (5 bases). The CDR3 runs to 13 residues. Trimming took 4 bases from V and 0 from J, leaving 6 bases between them. The germline CDR1 and CDR2 sequences are LGHDT and YNNKEL (reference sequence).

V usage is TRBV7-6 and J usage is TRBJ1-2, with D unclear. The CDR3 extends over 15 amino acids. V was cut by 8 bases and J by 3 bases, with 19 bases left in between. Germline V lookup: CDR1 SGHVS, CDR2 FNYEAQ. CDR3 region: CASRSLDLGDYGYTF. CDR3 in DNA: TGTGCCAGCCGCTCTCTGGACCTTGGGGACTATGGCTACACCTTC.

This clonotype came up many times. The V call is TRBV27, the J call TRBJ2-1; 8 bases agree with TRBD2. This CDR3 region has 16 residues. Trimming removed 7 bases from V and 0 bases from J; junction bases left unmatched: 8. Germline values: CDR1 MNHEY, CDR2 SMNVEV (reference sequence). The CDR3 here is CASTLIAGSSYNEQFF. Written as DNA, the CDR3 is TGTGCCAGCACTCTTATAGCGGGGAGCTCCTACAATGAGCAGTTCTTC.

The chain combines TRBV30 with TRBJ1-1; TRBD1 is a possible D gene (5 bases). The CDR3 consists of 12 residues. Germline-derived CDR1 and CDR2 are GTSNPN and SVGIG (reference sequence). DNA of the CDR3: TGTGTCCTGTATCAGGGTAACACTGAAGCTTTCTTT. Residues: CVLYQGNTEAFF.

The CDR3 region has the DNA TGTGCCAGCCGCGGGACGGGAAGAGATCCCTACGAGCAGTACTTC. This translates into CASRGTGRDPYEQYF. The chain carries TRBV6-6 and TRBJ2-7; weak D call: TRBD2 (6 bases). Per the germline V gene, CDR1 is MNHNY and CDR2 is SVGAGI (reference sequence). The CDR3 length is 15 residues. The V end was cut by 8 bases, the J end by 2 bases, with 19 bases between.

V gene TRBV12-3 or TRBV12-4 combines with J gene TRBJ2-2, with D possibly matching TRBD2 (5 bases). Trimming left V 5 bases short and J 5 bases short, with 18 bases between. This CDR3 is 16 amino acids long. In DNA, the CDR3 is TGTGCCAGCAGTCCCGCTCGGGGTGCAGGAACCGGGGAGCTGTTTTTT. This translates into CASSPARGAGTGELFF.

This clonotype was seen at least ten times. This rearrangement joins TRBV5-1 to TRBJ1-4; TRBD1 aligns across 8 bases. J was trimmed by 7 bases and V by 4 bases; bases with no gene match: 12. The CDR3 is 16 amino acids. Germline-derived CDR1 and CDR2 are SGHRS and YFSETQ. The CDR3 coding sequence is TGCGCCAGCAGCCCGCAGGACAGGGCAGGGGGTGAAAAACTGTTTTTT. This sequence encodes CASSPQDRAGGEKLFF.

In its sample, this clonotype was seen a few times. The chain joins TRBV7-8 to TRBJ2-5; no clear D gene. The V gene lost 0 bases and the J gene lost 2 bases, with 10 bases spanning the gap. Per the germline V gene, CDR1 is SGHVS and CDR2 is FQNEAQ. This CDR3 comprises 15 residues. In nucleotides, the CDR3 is TGTGCCAGCAGCTTAGCAAGGATCAGGCAAGAGACCCAGTACTTC. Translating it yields CASSLARIRQETQYF.

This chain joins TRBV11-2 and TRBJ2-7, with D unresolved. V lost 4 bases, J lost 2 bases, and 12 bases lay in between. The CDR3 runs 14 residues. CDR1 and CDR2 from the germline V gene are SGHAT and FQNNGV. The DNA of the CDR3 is TGTGCCAGCAGCTCATACTGGGGTACCTACGAGCAGTACTTC. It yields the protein CASSSYWGTYEQYF.

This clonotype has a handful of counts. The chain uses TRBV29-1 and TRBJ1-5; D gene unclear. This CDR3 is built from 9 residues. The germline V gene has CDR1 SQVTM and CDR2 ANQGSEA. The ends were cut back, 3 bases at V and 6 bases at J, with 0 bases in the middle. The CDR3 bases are TGCAGCGTTGATCAGCCCCAGCATTTT. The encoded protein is CSVDQPQHF.

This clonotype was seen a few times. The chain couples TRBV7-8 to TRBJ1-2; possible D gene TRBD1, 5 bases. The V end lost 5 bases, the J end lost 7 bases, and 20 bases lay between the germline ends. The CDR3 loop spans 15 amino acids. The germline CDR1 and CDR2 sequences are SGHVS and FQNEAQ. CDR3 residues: CASSDYGALSAGYTF. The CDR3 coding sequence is TGTGCCAGCAGCGATTACGGGGCCCTCTCCGCTGGCTACACCTTC.